A selection of T cell receptor beta chains follows, all from one sample in a study of patients and donors after allogeneic stem cell transplantation. In TCRdb, the RT-PCR reads were re-called with MiXCR into one record per CDR3 protein. Here the sample spans about 960,000 distinct CDR3 sequences, more than 15% being singletons. Sequenced: blood, either unsorted or a sorted T cell fraction (not recorded which). The receptors originated from a human donor who was either an allogeneic HSCT recipient or a stem cell or donor lymphocyte infusion donor (not recorded which). It is not recorded whose cells these are; they may come from a transplant donor. The conserved cysteine and the conserved F or W are not part of the CDR3 here. Not every row has a clone size; where given, it reads once, few, many or a size class.

cdr3_aa j_call clone_size v_call
ASSLRGGKNTEAF TRBJ1-1 NA TRBV12-3/TRBV12-4
SARTSGSQETQY TRBJ2-5 NA TRBV20-1
ASSQDLVSASSYNSPLH TRBJ1-6 NA TRBV4-1
ASSYSSGIFTEAF TRBJ1-1 NA TRBV6-5
ASQLAGGQETQY TRBJ2-5 NA TRBV7-2
ASTQEQGRTEAF TRBJ1-1 few TRBV7-2
AIREGLTPNEQY TRBJ2-7 many TRBV10-3
ASSESSGIKGIEQF TRBJ2-1 NA TRBV9
ASNGENTEAF TRBJ1-1 NA TRBV12-3/TRBV12-4
ASSSGTENEQF TRBJ2-1 many TRBV12-3/TRBV12-4
ASTADRAQPQH TRBJ1-5 few TRBV7-2
ASSLSVQGEQY TRBJ2-7 NA TRBV27
AIKQGFVYEQY TRBJ2-7 few TRBV10-3
SVRLTGGTTGELF TRBJ2-2 few TRBV29-1